The clone carrying this T cell receptor beta chain was observed a few times. This record comes from a study of blood T cell repertoires in COVID-19. Study overall: Sites in the United States, Italy and Spain provided acute and convalescent COVID-19 samples.

Some clones are missing from TCRdb's copy, which holds only in-frame ones; the method was immunoSEQ multiplex PCR. The sample yields about 430,000 clones, about 88% seen once. Looked up from germline, CDR1 is LGHNA and CDR2 is YNFKEQ. This CDR3 spans 18 amino acids. J was trimmed by 6 bases and V by 0 bases; bases with no gene match: 13. Individuals aged roughly 18 to 100 years were recruited from 20 to 25 US areas. This sequence originates from a woman under 30 who had been exposed to COVID-19. The rearrangement uses TRBV4-2 and TRBJ2-7; TRBD2 matches at 11 bases. The material sequenced was PBMCs or T cells enriched from blood (not recorded which). The CDR3 nucleotides read TGTGCCAGCAGCCAAGATCCGATCACTAGCGGGGGTAGCTTCGAGCAGTACTTC. It codes for CASSQDPITSGGSFEQYF.